The 17 T cell receptor beta chains below were found in one sample sequenced in a study of cytomegalovirus exposure and HLA in healthy donors. Sequencing used immunoSEQ multiplex PCR; TCRdb keeps in-frame clones, though not all of them. The sample yields more than 95,000 clones, about 85% seen once. The sequenced material came from PBMCs. The receptors stem from a man aged 18 to 35 in good health and CMV-seropositive.

The CDR3 DNA reads TGTGCCATCAGGACAGGGAGCTCTGGAAACACCATATATTTT. This sequence encodes CAIRTGSSGNTIYF. The chain couples TRBV10-3 to TRBJ1-3; TRBD1 agrees at 7 bases. Unmatched junction bases numbered 2, after V lost 6 bases and J lost 0 bases. Germline CDR1 is ENHRY and CDR2 is SYGVKD. The CDR3 extends over 14 amino acids.

The chain uses TRBV6-6 and TRBJ1-3; maybe TRBD1 (6 bases). The ends were cut back, 8 bases at V and 0 bases at J, with 8 bases in the middle. The CDR3 has 13 residues. The germline V gene encodes CDR1 MNHNY and CDR2 SVGAGI (reference sequence). This CDR3 is CASGGVSGNTIYF. The CDR3 nucleotides are TGTGCCAGCGGGGGCGTCTCTGGAAACACCATATATTTT.

This rearrangement joins TRBV6-4 to TRBJ2-2; TRBD2 matches at 10 bases. Germline V gene sequence: CDR1 MRHNA, CDR2 SNTAGT. The CDR3 extends over 18 amino acids. The V gene end was trimmed by 6 bases and the J gene end by 0 bases; junction bases not matched to a gene: 10. CDR3 in amino acids: CASRTTAGGPTNTGELFF. The CDR3 nucleotides read TGTGCCAGCAGAACAACAGCGGGGGGGCCAACGAACACCGGGGAGCTGTTTTTT.

This chain joins TRBV21-1 and TRBJ2-7; the table gives TRBD2 as D, unverified against the DNA. TRBV21-1 is listed as a pseudogene. The CDR3 has 10 amino acids. CDR3 sequence (DNA): TGTGCCAGCAGCGAGCACGAGCAGTACTTC. Translating it yields CASSEHEQYF.

The V gene is TRBV5-1, the J gene TRBJ2-3, with a weak D call TRBD2 (5 bases). Germline lookup yields CDR1 SGHRS and CDR2 YFSETQ. Trimming took 6 bases from V and 2 from J, leaving 16 bases between them. The CDR3 consists of 15 residues. CDR3 sequence: CASMEAPQFTDTQYF. CDR3 nucleotide sequence: TGCGCCAGCATGGAGGCACCACAATTCACAGATACGCAGTATTTT.

The V call is TRBV10-3, the J call TRBJ2-1; the match to TRBD2 covers 7 bases. Losses at the gene ends were 2 bases for V and 4 bases for J; bases not matched to a gene: 8. CDR1 and CDR2 from the germline V gene are ENHRY and SYGVKD. The CDR3 is 16 residues long. The CDR3 bases are TGTGCCATCAGTGAGCGGCAAAGGGGAGGGTACAATGAGCAGTTCTTC. Translating it yields CAISERQRGGYNEQFF.

The chain joins TRBV4-1 to TRBJ2-3; TRBD2 agrees at 11 bases. Germline loops: CDR1 MGHRA, CDR2 YSYEKL. V dropped 0 bases and J dropped 0; count of bases not matched to a gene: 5. The CDR3 covers 18 residues. In nucleotides, the CDR3 is TGCGCCAGCAGCCAAGAGTTAGGACTAGCGGGTAGCACAGATACGCAGTATTTT. Translation: CASSQELGLAGSTDTQYF.

The chain is built from TRBV5-4 and TRBJ1-1, with 7 bases fitting TRBD1. Germline V CDR1 and CDR2: SGHNT, YYREEE (reference sequence). The CDR3 length is 17 residues. V was clipped by 4 bases and J by 6 bases; unmatched bases: 18. CDR3 in DNA: TGTGCCAGCAGCCCTCCGAATGGCAGGGGGAAATCCCCTGAAGCTTTCTTT. This translates into CASSPPNGRGKSPEAFF.

This chain uses TRBV11-3 with TRBJ2-3, with 9 bases aligning to TRBD2. The trim removed 0 bases at V and 5 bases at J, leaving 12 bases unmatched. CDR1 and CDR2 (germline): SGHNT, YENEEA. This CDR3 contains 18 residues. The CDR3 region has the DNA TGTGCCAGCAGCTTAGATCCCCCAGGCGGGGGGGTGGAAGATACGCAGTATTTT. Its translation is CASSLDPPGGGVEDTQYF.

The chain links TRBV10-3 to TRBJ2-1; 9 nucleotides line up with TRBD1. The CDR3 contains 13 residues. The V gene's germline CDR1 is ENHRY and CDR2 SYGVKD. The V and J ends lost 7 bases and 4 bases, in that order; junction bases with no gene match: 2. CDR3 nucleotides: TGTGCCATCACCGGGACAGGGTACAATGAGCAGTTCTTC. Translated: CAITGTGYNEQFF.

The rearrangement joins TRBV4-1 to TRBJ1-1, with D unresolved. The CDR3 extends over 13 amino acids. The germline CDR1 and CDR2 sequences are MGHRA and YSYEKL. Trimming took off 1 base at V and 6 bases at J, with 9 bases between the two ends. The CDR3 DNA follows: TGCGCCAGCAGCCAAGTCGCCGCGCCTGAAGCTTTCTTT. It encodes CASSQVAAPEAFF.

This chain connects TRBV5-1 to TRBJ1-3; D is perhaps TRBD1 (6 bases). The CDR3 runs 17 residues. Germline CDR1 SGHRS, CDR2 YFSETQ. Trimming removed 3 bases at V and 0 bases at J, with 16 bases between. CDR3: CASSYSPGHPSGNTIYF. The CDR3 DNA reads TGCGCCAGCAGCTACAGCCCGGGACATCCCTCTGGAAACACCATATATTTT.

The J gene is TRBJ1-4, the V gene TRBV7-2; no clear D. V was pared by 5 bases and J by 8 bases, with 15 bases between. Germline CDR1 SGHTA, CDR2 FQGNSA. CDR3 length equals 14 residues. CDR3 sequence reads: CASSIRGSEEKLFF. The CDR3 DNA is TGTGCCAGCAGCATTAGAGGCTCGGAGGAAAAACTGTTTTTT.

The chain links TRBV6-4 to TRBJ2-1; tentatively, D is TRBD1 (6 bases). V shed 2 bases and J shed 2 bases, with 13 bases lying between them. This CDR3 region has 16 residues. Germline lookup yields CDR1 MRHNA and CDR2 SNTAGT. The CDR3 DNA reads TGTGCCAGCAGTGACGAGGTGACAGGACCCTACAATGAGCAGTTCTTC. It encodes CASSDEVTGPYNEQFF.

V is TRBV27 and J is TRBJ1-2, with D unresolved. The germline V gene has CDR1 MNHEY and CDR2 SMNVEV (reference sequence). CDR3 length: 13 residues. The V end lost 3 bases, the J end lost 1 base, and 6 bases lay between the germline ends. The CDR3: CASSFSVNYGYTF. The CDR3 region has the DNA TGTGCCAGCAGTTTTAGTGTTAACTATGGCTACACCTTC.

V gene TRBV5-1 combines with J gene TRBJ2-7; D unclear. The germline V and J ends were trimmed by 5 bases and 3 bases, with 6 bases remaining between them. The germline gives CDR1 SGHRS, CDR2 YFSETQ. This CDR3 contains 11 residues. The CDR3 DNA reads TGCGCCAGCAGGGAGAACTACGAGCAGTACTTC. This codes for CASRENYEQYF.

V gene TRBV6-6 combines with J gene TRBJ2-3; D gene unclear. The V gene's germline CDR1 is MNHNY and CDR2 SVGAGI (reference sequence). Trimming removed 8 bases from V and 3 bases from J, with 12 bases in between. This CDR3 is built from 13 residues. This chain's CDR3 is CASGTLITDTQYF. CDR3 DNA: TGTGCCAGCGGCACCCTTATAACAGATACGCAGTATTTT.